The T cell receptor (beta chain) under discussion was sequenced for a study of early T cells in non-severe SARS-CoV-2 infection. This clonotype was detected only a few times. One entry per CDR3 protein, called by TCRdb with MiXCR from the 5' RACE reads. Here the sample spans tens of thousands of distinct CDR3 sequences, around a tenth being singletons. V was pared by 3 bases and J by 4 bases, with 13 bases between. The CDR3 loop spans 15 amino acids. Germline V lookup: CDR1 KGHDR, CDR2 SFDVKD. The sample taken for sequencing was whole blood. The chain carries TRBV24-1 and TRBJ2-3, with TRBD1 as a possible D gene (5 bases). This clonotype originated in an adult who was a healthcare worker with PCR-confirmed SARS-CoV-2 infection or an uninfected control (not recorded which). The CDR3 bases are TGTGCCACCAGTGATCCGCAGGGTAGCCCAGATACGCAGTATTTT. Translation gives CATSDPQGSPDTQYF.